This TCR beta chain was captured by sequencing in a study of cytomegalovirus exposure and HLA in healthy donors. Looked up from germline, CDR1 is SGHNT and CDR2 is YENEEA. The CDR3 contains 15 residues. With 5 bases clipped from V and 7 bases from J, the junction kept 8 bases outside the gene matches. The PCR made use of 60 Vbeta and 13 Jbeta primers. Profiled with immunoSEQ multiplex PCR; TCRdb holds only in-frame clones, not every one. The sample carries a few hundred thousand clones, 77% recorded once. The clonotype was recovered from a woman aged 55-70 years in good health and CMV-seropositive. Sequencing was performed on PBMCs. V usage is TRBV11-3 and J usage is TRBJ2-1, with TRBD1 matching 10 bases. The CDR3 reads CASSPSPGQGNEQFF. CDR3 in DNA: TGTGCCAGCAGCCCTTCACCGGGACAGGGGAATGAGCAGTTCTTC.